The rows below give T cell receptor beta chains drawn from one sample of a study of T cell repertoires in aging, cancer and after chemotherapy. TCRdb re-derived calls from the multiplex PCR reads in MiXCR, one entry per CDR3 protein. This sample has some 9,700 distinct CDR3 sequences; about 30% occur once, and the top ten carry less than 3.5%. The sample was blood. These receptors were obtained from a human donor in good health. Both conserved end residues are part of each CDR3. The order of the fields is V gene, J gene, D gene, clone size, CDR3 protein, CDR3 DNA. The D gene is left open where the match is weak. Clone size is not always given. Where it is, it says once, few, many or a class for expanded clones.

TRBV10-3	TRBJ2-5	TRBD2	few	CAISGLAGEETQYF	TGTGCCATCAGTGGACTAGCGGGGGAAGAGACCCAGTACTTC
TRBV19	TRBJ1-5	NA	few	CASSHQVIGNQPQHF	TGTGCCAGTAGCCATCAGGTGATCGGCAATCAGCCCCAGCATTTT
TRBV6-6	TRBJ1-2	TRBD1	few	CASRVQGADGYTF	TGTGCCAGCAGGGTACAGGGGGCGGATGGCTACACCTTC
TRBV10-3	TRBJ2-5	TRBD2	few	CATTPSGIWGKETQYF	TGTGCCACCACGCCTAGCGGGATTTGGGGTAAAGAGACCCAGTACTTC
TRBV15	TRBJ2-2	NA	NA	CATSRGAGKTGELFF	TGTGCCACCAGCAGAGGGGCAGGGAAGACCGGGGAGCTGTTTTTT
TRBV6-5	TRBJ2-7	NA	NA	CASSYSWGILYEQYF	TGTGCCAGCAGTTACTCGTGGGGGATCTTATACGAGCAGTACTTC
TRBV30	TRBJ1-5	NA	few	CAWSGGGNQPQHF	TGTGCCTGGAGTGGAGGGGGCAATCAGCCCCAGCATTTT
TRBV12-3/TRBV12-4	TRBJ2-7	NA	few	CASSESYEQYF	TGTGCCAGCAGCGAGTCCTACGAGCAGTACTTC
TRBV19	TRBJ2-7	TRBD2	few	CASSPGLAVYEQYF	TGTGCCAGTAGTCCGGGACTAGCGGTCTACGAGCAGTACTTC
TRBV19	TRBJ1-1	TRBD1	NA	CASSAYRGPNTEAFF	TGTGCCAGTAGTGCCTACAGGGGGCCGAACACTGAAGCTTTCTTT
TRBV6-1	TRBJ1-5	NA	NA	CASSEALSVPQHF	TGTGCCAGCAGTGAAGCGCTGTCTGTTCCCCAGCATTTT
TRBV5-6	TRBJ2-7	TRBD2	few	CASSFPTSGSPYEQYF	TGTGCCAGCAGCTTCCCGACTAGCGGGAGTCCCTACGAGCAGTACTTC
TRBV4-2	TRBJ1-4	TRBD1	few	CASSQGRDSGEKLFF	TGTGCCAGCAGCCAAGGTAGGGACAGCGGCGAAAAACTGTTTTTT
TRBV29-1	TRBJ2-5	NA	medium-sized	CSVRGRRETQYF	TGCAGCGTCCGGGGGCGGAGAGAGACCCAGTACTTC
TRBV27	TRBJ1-1	TRBD1	few	CASRDRGTEAFF	TGTGCCAGCAGGGACAGGGGGACTGAAGCTTTCTTT
TRBV19	TRBJ2-2	NA	NA	CASSIDGTGELFF	TGTGCCAGTAGTATCGATGGCACCGGGGAGCTGTTTTTT
TRBV27	TRBJ2-7	TRBD1	NA	CASGSRDRDYEQYF	TGTGCCAGCGGATCCCGGGACAGAGATTACGAGCAGTACTTC
TRBV5-6	TRBJ1-5	NA	few	CASSLRRTASNQPQHF	TGTGCCAGCAGCTTACGCCGGACGGCGAGCAATCAGCCCCAGCATTTT
TRBV10-3	TRBJ2-1	TRBD1	NA	CATSEGDRGLQYNEQFF	TGTGCCACCAGTGAGGGGGACAGGGGGCTTCAATACAATGAGCAGTTCTTC
TRBV6-5	TRBJ2-7	NA	NA	CASSYSKSEQYF	TGTGCCAGCAGTTACTCCAAAAGCGAGCAGTACTTC
TRBV24-1	TRBJ2-3	TRBD2	NA	CATSDPTSVGTQYF	TGTGCCACCAGTGATCCGACTAGCGTTGGTACGCAGTATTTT
TRBV18	TRBJ2-5	TRBD2	NA	CASSPPTSGREETQYF	TGTGCCAGCTCACCACCGACTAGCGGGAGGGAAGAGACCCAGTACTTC
TRBV29-1	TRBJ2-5	TRBD1	medium-sized	CSVGTGIETQYF	TGCAGCGTTGGGACAGGGATAGAGACCCAGTACTTC
TRBV19	TRBJ1-5	TRBD1	few	CASSIGPDRGHQPQHF	TGTGCCAGTAGTATCGGACCTGACAGGGGCCATCAGCCCCAGCATTTT
TRBV19	TRBJ2-2	TRBD2	NA	CASSISGPGLAGFTGELFF	TGTGCCAGTAGTATATCGGGCCCGGGACTAGCGGGATTCACCGGGGAGCTGTTTTTT
TRBV7-4	TRBJ1-1	NA	few	CASSLGHRVMNTEAFF	TGTGCCAGCAGCTTAGGTCACCGGGTTATGAACACTGAAGCTTTCTTT
TRBV12-3/TRBV12-4	TRBJ1-3	NA	NA	CASSLQGSGNTIYF	TGTGCCAGCAGTCTCCAGGGCTCTGGAAACACCATATATTTT
TRBV6-5	TRBJ2-3	TRBD2	NA	CASTPGGADTQYF	TGTGCCAGCACCCCCGGGGGGGCAGATACGCAGTATTTT
TRBV6-4	TRBJ2-2	TRBD1	few	CASSGDRDTGELFF	TGTGCCAGCAGTGGGGACAGGGACACCGGGGAGCTGTTTTTT
TRBV6-4	TRBJ2-1	TRBD1	NA	CASSGDSSSYNEQFF	TGTGCCAGCAGCGGGGACAGTAGCTCCTACAATGAGCAGTTCTTC
TRBV6-4	TRBJ2-1	TRBD1	NA	CASSGQGHNEQFF	TGTGCCAGCAGTGGACAGGGGCACAATGAGCAGTTCTTC
TRBV27	TRBJ1-5	NA	few	CASSLGGGPQHF	TGTGCCAGCAGTTTAGGGGGGGGGCCCCAGCATTTT
TRBV29-1	TRBJ2-1	NA	medium-sized	CSVGTNYNEQFF	TGCAGCGTTGGGACCAACTACAATGAGCAGTTCTTC
TRBV11-3	TRBJ2-4	TRBD2	few	CASSLASGRVDIQYF	TGTGCCAGCAGCTTAGCCAGCGGGAGAGTTGACATTCAGTACTTC
TRBV5-4	TRBJ2-2	NA	medium-sized	CASSLIGTGELFF	TGTGCCAGCAGCTTGATTGGGACCGGGGAGCTGTTTTTT
TRBV27	TRBJ1-2	NA	few	CASRSPNYGYTF	TGTGCCAGCAGGTCACCTAATTATGGCTACACCTTC
TRBV7-9	TRBJ2-7	TRBD1	NA	CASSPRQGYEQYF	TGTGCCAGCAGCCCCCGACAGGGTTACGAGCAGTACTTC
TRBV18	TRBJ2-2	TRBD1	NA	CASGGQGFGTGELFF	TGTGCCAGCGGGGGACAGGGGTTCGGCACCGGGGAGCTGTTTTTT
TRBV30	TRBJ1-1	NA	NA	CAWSLNEGDREAFF	TGTGCCTGGAGTCTTAACGAAGGGGACCGTGAAGCTTTCTTT
TRBV12-3/TRBV12-4	TRBJ1-2	NA	few	CASSSMGLYGYTF	TGTGCCAGCAGTTCTATGGGACTCTATGGCTACACCTTC
TRBV6-6	TRBJ2-7	TRBD1	NA	CATGDRVDEQYF	TGTGCCACCGGGGACAGGGTAGACGAGCAGTACTTC
TRBV11-3	TRBJ2-2	TRBD2	NA	CASSMGLAGATYTGELFF	TGTGCCAGCAGCATGGGACTAGCGGGGGCTACCTACACCGGGGAGCTGTTTTTT
TRBV7-6	TRBJ2-3	NA	NA	CASSLARGGTDTQYF	TGTGCCAGCAGCTTAGCGCGAGGGGGCACAGATACGCAGTATTTT
TRBV11-3	TRBJ2-2	TRBD2	medium-sized	CASGPGLERTGELFF	TGTGCCAGCGGACCGGGACTAGAACGCACCGGGGAGCTGTTTTTT
TRBV11-3	TRBJ2-1	TRBD2	NA	CASSLRLAEKFREQFF	TGTGCCAGCAGCCTTCGACTAGCGGAGAAGTTTAGGGAGCAGTTCTTC
TRBV6-1	TRBJ1-5	NA	NA	CASSEFRDRTQPQHF	TGTGCCAGCAGTGAATTCCGAGACAGGACTCAGCCCCAGCATTTT